Given below is one TCR beta chain in context. Primers used for first-strand cDNA, a TRAV- and TRBV-specific set, covered both alpha and beta chains. TCR amplification used 20 to 25 PCR cycles, a constant-region primer and a V-primer adapter. Using its own MiXCR run on the reads, TCRdb lists one record per CDR3 protein. The sample yields 8,800 or so distinct CDR3 sequences, about 75% seen once. These data are taken from a study of low-dose radiotherapy and immunotherapy resistance in tumors. Looking at the study overall: Treatment included intravenous cyclophosphamide dosed at 200 mg/m2 every two weeks, one day before radiation and immunotherapy.

Germline lookup yields CDR1 ENHRY and CDR2 SYGVKD. The CDR3 is 11 amino acids. V lost 6 bases and J lost 8, with 8 bases in between. The source is a human donor with advanced metastatic prostate, ovarian, gallbladder or colorectal cancer (not recorded which). This table probably holds off-target reads from a library built for another chain. The V call is TRBV10-3, the J call TRBJ2-1; D remains ambiguous. This CDR3 reads CAISPGDEQFF. The CDR3 DNA reads TGTGCCATCAGCCCTGGGGATGAGCAGTTCTTC.